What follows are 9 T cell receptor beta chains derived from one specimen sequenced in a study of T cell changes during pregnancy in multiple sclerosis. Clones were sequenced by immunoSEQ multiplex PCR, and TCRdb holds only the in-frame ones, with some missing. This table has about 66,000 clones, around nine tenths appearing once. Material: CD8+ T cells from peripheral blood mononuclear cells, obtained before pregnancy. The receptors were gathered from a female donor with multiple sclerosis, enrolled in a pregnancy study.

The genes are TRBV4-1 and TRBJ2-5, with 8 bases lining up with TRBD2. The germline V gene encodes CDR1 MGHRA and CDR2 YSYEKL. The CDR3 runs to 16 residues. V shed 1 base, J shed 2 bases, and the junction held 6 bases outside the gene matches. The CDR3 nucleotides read TGCGCCAGCAGCCAAGGGGCGGGGGGACCGCAAGAGACCCAGTACTTC. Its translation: CASSQGAGGPQETQYF.

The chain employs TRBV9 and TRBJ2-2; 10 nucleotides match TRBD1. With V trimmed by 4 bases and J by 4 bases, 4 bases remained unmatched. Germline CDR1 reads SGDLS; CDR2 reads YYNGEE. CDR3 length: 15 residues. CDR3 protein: CASSLRTGGTGELFF. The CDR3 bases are TGTGCCAGCAGCCTCCGGACAGGGGGCACCGGGGAGCTGTTTTTT.

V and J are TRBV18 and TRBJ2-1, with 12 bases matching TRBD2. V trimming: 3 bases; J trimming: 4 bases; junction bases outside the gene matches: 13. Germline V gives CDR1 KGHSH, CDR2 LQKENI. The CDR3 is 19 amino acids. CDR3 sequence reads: CASSPASGGAPTVYNEQFF. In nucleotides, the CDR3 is TGTGCCAGCTCACCGGCTAGCGGGGGGGCGCCTACCGTTTACAATGAGCAGTTCTTC.

DNA for the CDR3: TGTGCCAGCAGTACCCCAGGGACAGGGGGAAGTAAAAAACTGTTTTTT. Protein: CASSTPGTGGSKKLFF. The chain links TRBV2 to TRBJ1-4, with 11 bases aligning to TRBD1. This CDR3 region has 16 residues. Losses at the gene ends were 5 bases for V and 9 bases for J; bases not matched to a gene: 11. Looked up from germline, CDR1 is SNHLY and CDR2 is FYNNEI.

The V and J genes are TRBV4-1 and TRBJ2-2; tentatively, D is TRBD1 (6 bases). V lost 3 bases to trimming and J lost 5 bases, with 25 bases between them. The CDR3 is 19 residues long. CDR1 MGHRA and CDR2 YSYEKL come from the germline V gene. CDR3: CASSHSTPWGQGLTGELFF. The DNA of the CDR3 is TGCGCCAGCAGCCACTCCACTCCTTGGGGCCAGGGGTTGACCGGGGAGCTGTTTTTT.

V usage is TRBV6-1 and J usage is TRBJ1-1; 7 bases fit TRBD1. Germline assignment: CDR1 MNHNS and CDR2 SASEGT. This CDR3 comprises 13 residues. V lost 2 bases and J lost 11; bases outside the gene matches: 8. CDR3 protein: CASSEFGTVVAFF. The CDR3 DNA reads TGTGCCAGCAGTGAATTCGGGACAGTTGTTGCTTTCTTT.

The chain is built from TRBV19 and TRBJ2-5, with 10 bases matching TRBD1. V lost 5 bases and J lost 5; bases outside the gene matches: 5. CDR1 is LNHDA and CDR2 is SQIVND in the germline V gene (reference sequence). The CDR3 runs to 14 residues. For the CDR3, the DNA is TGTGCCAGTAGTGGACAGGGGGTCTGGGAGACCCAGTACTTC. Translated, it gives CASSGQGVWETQYF.

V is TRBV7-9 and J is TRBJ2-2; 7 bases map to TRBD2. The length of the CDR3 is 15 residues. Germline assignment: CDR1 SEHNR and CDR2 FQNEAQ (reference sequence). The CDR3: CAGGVWSRSAGELFF. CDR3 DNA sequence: TGTGCGGGAGGGGTTTGGAGTCGTAGCGCCGGGGAGCTGTTTTTT.

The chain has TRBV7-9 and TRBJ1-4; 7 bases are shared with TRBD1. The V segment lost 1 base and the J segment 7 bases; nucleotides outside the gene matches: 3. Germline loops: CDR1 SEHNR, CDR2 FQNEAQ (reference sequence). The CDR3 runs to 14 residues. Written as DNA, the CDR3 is TGTGCCAGCAGCTTAGAAGGGGGCCCTGAAAAACTGTTTTTT. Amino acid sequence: CASSLEGGPEKLFF.